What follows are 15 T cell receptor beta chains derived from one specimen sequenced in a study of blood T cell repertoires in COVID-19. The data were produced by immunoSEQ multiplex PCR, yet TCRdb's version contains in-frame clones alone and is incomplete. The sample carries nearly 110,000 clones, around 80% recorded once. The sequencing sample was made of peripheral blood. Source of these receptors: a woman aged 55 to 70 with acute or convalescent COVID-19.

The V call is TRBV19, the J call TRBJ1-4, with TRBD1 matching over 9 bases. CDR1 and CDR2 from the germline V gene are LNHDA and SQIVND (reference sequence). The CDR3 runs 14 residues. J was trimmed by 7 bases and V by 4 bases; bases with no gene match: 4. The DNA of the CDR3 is TGTGCCAGTAGTACCGACAGGGGGACTGAAAAACTGTTTTTT. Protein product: CASSTDRGTEKLFF.

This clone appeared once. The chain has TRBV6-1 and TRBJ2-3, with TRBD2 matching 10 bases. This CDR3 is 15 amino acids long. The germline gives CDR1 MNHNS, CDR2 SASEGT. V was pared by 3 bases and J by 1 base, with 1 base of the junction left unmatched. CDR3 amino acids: CASSDLAGGTDTQYF. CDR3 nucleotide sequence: TGTGCCAGCAGTGACCTAGCGGGGGGCACAGATACGCAGTATTTT.

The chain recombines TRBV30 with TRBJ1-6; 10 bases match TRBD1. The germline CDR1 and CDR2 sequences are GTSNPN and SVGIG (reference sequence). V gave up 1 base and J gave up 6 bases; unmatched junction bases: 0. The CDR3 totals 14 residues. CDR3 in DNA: TGTGCCTGGAGTGGGACAGGGGGTAATTCACCCCTCCACTTT. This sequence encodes CAWSGTGGNSPLHF.

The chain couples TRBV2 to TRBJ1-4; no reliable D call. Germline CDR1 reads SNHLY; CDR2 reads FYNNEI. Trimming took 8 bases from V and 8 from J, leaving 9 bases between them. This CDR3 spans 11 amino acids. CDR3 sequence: CASSRREKLFF. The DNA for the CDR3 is TGTGCCAGCTCCCGCAGGGAAAAACTGTTTTTT.

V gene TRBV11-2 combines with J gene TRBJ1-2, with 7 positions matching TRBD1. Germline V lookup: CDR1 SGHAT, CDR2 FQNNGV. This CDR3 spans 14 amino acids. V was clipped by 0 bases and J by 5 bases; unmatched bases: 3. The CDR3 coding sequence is TGTGCCAGCAGCTTAGAACACAGGGGATATGGCTACACCTTC. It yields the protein CASSLEHRGYGYTF.

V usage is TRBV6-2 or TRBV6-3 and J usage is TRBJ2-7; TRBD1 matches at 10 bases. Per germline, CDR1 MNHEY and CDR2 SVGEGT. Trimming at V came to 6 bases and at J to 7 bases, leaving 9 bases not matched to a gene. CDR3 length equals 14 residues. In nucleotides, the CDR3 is TGTGCCAGCAGCTTGACAGGGGGCGCGGGGGAGCAGTACTTC. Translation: CASSLTGGAGEQYF.

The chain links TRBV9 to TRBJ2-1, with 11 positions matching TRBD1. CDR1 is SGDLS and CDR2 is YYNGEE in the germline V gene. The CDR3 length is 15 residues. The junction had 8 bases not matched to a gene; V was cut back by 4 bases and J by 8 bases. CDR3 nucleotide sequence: TGTGCCAGCAGCATCACGGACAGGGGGCGGGATGAGCAGTTCTTC. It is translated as CASSITDRGRDEQFF.

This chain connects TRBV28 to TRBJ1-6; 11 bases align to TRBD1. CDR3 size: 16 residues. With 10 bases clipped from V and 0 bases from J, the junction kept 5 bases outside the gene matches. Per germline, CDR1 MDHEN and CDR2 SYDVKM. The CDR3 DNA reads TGTGCCATCACAGGGACAGGGGGCTCCTATAATTCACCCCTCCACTTT. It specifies CAITGTGGSYNSPLHF.

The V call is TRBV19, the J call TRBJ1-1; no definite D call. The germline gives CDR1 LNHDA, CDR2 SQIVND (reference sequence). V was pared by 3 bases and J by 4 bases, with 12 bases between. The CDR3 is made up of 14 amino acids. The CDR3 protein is CASSIGGSSTEAFF. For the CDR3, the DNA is TGTGCCAGTAGTATCGGCGGGTCAAGCACTGAAGCTTTCTTT. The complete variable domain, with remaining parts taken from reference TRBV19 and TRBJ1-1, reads DGGITQSPKYLFRKEGQNVTLSCEQNLNHDAMYWYRQDPGQGLRLIYYSQIVNDFQKGDIAEGYSVSREKKESFPLTVTSAQKNPTAFYLCASSIGGSSTEAFFGQGTRLTVV.

CDR3 nucleotides: TGTGCCAGCAGTTTATTCTGGGGGCCCACTGAAGCTTTCTTT. Residues: CASSLFWGPTEAFF. The chain couples TRBV27 to TRBJ1-1; perhaps TRBD1 as D (6 bases). Germline CDR1 reads MNHEY; CDR2 reads SMNVEV (reference sequence). The V end was cut by 1 base, the J end by 4 bases, with 10 bases between. The CDR3 totals 14 residues.

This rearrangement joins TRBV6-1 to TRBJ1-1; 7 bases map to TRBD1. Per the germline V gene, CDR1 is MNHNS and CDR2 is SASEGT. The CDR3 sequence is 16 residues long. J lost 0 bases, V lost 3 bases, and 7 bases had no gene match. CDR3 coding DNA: TGTGCCAGCAGTGACCGGACAGGACCCATGAACACTGAAGCTTTCTTT. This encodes CASSDRTGPMNTEAFF.

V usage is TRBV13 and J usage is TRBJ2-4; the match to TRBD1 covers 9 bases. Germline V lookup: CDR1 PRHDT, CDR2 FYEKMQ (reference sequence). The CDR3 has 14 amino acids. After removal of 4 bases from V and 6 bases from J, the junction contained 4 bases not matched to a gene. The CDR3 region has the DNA TGTGCCAGCAGCTCACGACAGGGGGGAAACATTCAGTACTTC. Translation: CASSSRQGGNIQYF.

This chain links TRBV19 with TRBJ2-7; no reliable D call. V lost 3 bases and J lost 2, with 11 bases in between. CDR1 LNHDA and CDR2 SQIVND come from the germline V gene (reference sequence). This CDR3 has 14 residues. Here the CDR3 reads CASSIFAQTYEQYF. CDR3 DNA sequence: TGTGCCAGTAGTATTTTCGCCCAGACCTACGAGCAGTACTTC.

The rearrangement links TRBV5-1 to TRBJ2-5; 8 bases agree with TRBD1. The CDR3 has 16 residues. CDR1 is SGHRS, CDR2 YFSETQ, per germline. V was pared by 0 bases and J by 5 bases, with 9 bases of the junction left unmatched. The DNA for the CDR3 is TGCGCCAGCAGCTTGGCCCAGCAGGGGGCTGCGGAGACCCAGTACTTC. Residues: CASSLAQQGAAETQYF.

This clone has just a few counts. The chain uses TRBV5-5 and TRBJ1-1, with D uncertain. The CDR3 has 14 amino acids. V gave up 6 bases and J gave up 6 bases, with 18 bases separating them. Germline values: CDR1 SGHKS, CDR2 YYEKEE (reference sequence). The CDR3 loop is CASIDRRGGSEAFF. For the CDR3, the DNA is TGTGCCAGCATCGATAGACGGGGTGGCTCTGAAGCTTTCTTT.